The sequence of this T cell receptor beta chain was determined in a study of T cell responses to AZD1222 COVID-19 vaccine. Findings of the study overall: Dominant CD4 TCR responses targeted spike regions 160-218 and 743-854. A rise in Spike-specific TCR breadth and depth followed two AZD1222 doses. Reportedly, nearly half the spike-specific TCRs target unmutated variant regions. Only five to seven AZD1222 recipients tested seropositive at baseline.

In germline, CDR1 is SQVTM, CDR2 ANQGSEA. This CDR3 is 13 amino acids long. Trimming shortened V by 6 bases and J by 0 bases, and 9 bases separated the two germline ends. Remarks on this clone: Its antigen remains unknown.

TCRdb's copy holds only in-frame clones and misses some; the assay was immunoSEQ multiplex PCR. The sample lists approximately 150,000 clones; roughly 91% were seen once. Sample: peripheral blood, taken on day 0 of AZD1222 vaccination. This TCR was recovered from an adult in good health. The chain has TRBV29-1 and TRBJ2-1; D not certain. The CDR3 spells CSVVLSSYNEQFF. In nucleotides, the CDR3 is TGCAGCGTCGTCTTATCCTCCTACAATGAGCAGTTCTTC.